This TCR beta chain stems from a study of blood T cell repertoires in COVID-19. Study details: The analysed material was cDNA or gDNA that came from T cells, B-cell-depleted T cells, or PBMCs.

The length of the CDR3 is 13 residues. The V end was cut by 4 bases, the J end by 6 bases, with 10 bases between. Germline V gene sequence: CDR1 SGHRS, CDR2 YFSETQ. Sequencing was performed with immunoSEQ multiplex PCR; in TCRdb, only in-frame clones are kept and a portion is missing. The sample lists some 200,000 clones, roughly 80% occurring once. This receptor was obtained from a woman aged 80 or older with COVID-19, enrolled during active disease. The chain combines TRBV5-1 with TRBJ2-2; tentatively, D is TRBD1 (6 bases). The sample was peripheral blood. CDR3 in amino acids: CASSQTGPGELFF. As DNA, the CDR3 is TGCGCCAGCAGCCAGACAGGCCCCGGGGAGCTGTTTTTT. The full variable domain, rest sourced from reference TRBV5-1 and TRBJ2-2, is KAGVTQTPRYLIKTRGQQVTLSCSPISGHRSVSWYQQTPGQGLQFLFEYFSETQRNKGNFPGRFSGRQFSNSRSEMNVSTLELGDSALYLCASSQTGPGELFFGEGSRLTVL.